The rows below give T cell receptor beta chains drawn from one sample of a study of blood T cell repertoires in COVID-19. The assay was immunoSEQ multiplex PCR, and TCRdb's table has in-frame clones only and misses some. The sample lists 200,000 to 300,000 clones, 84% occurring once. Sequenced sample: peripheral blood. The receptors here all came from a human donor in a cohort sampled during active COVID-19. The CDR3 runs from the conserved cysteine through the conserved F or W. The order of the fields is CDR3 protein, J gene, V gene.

CDR3 protein: CASSKDTQTEAFF
J gene: TRBJ1-1
V gene: TRBV9

CDR3 protein: CATSSPTGTRTDQPQHF
J gene: TRBJ1-5
V gene: TRBV15

CDR3 protein: CASGERSGNTIYF
J gene: TRBJ1-3
V gene: TRBV6-5

CDR3 protein: CATDRTPGELFF
J gene: TRBJ2-2
V gene: TRBV27

CDR3 protein: CASSPRGGTNTEAFF
J gene: TRBJ1-1
V gene: TRBV27

CDR3 protein: CASSISTRASTDTQYF
J gene: TRBJ2-3
V gene: TRBV25-1

CDR3 protein: CASSNGLAGQSQYNEQFF
J gene: TRBJ2-1
V gene: TRBV19

CDR3 protein: CASSLTQYMNTEAFF
J gene: TRBJ1-1
V gene: TRBV5-6

CDR3 protein: CASSQALGASEKLFF
J gene: TRBJ1-4
V gene: TRBV4-1

CDR3 protein: CASSFGQGSRGETQYF
J gene: TRBJ2-5
V gene: TRBV7-9

CDR3 protein: CASSQAIQGTRLGGYTF
J gene: TRBJ1-2
V gene: TRBV7-9

CDR3 protein: CASSFYSYYGYTF
J gene: TRBJ1-2
V gene: TRBV28

CDR3 protein: CASSLLQGMNTEAFF
J gene: TRBJ1-1
V gene: TRBV7-9

CDR3 protein: CASSLGSGGKQETQYF
J gene: TRBJ2-5
V gene: TRBV7-2

CDR3 protein: CASSSRLAGRETQYF
J gene: TRBJ2-5
V gene: TRBV6-6

CDR3 protein: CASSQDSGGYGYTF
J gene: TRBJ1-2
V gene: TRBV4-1

CDR3 protein: CASSLYQGPQETQYF
J gene: TRBJ2-5
V gene: TRBV5-6

CDR3 protein: CVSKAGFVADTQYF
J gene: TRBJ2-3
V gene: TRBV7-2

CDR3 protein: CASSETGYAYEQYF
J gene: TRBJ2-7
V gene: TRBV2

CDR3 protein: CATSDGGMYTQYF
J gene: TRBJ2-3
V gene: TRBV24-1

CDR3 protein: CASTLGRGSGELFF
J gene: TRBJ2-2
V gene: TRBV19

CDR3 protein: CASSSDSGSQPQHF
J gene: TRBJ1-5
V gene: TRBV7-2

CDR3 protein: CASKPYRVSSPLHF
J gene: TRBJ1-6
V gene: TRBV23-1

CDR3 protein: CATGTANTEAFF
J gene: TRBJ1-1
V gene: TRBV28

CDR3 protein: CASSSTRAGVNQPQHF
J gene: TRBJ1-5
V gene: TRBV28

CDR3 protein: CATSRPRGTRTGPSTDTQYF
J gene: TRBJ2-3
V gene: TRBV15

CDR3 protein: CATSRDQQGGEELFF
J gene: TRBJ2-2
V gene: TRBV15

CDR3 protein: CASSFGGDIQYF
J gene: TRBJ2-4
V gene: TRBV12-3/TRBV12-4